This TCR beta chain was captured in a study of T cell changes during pregnancy in multiple sclerosis. V was shortened by 5 bases and J by 2 bases, with 13 bases between the two germline ends. Per the germline V gene, CDR1 is MDHEN and CDR2 is SYDVKM. The CDR3 covers 14 residues. Method: immunoSEQ multiplex PCR; TCRdb's copy keeps in-frame clones and lacks some. The table records about 99,000 clones, approximately 95% of them present only once. The sample was peripheral blood, taken after pregnancy. This clonotype was sampled from a female donor with multiple sclerosis, enrolled in a pregnancy study. The V gene is TRBV28, the J gene TRBJ2-7; no firm D call. The DNA of the CDR3 is TGTGCCAGCAGTCTTAGGTTAGCCCCCTACGAGCAGTACTTC. Amino acids: CASSLRLAPYEQYF. The complete variable domain, with remaining parts taken from reference TRBV28 and TRBJ2-7, reads DVKVTQSSRYLVKRTGEKVFLECVQDMDHENMFWYRQDPGLGLRLIYFSYDVKMKEKGDIPEGYSVSREKKERFSLILESASTNQTSMYLCASSLRLAPYEQYFGPGTRLTVT.